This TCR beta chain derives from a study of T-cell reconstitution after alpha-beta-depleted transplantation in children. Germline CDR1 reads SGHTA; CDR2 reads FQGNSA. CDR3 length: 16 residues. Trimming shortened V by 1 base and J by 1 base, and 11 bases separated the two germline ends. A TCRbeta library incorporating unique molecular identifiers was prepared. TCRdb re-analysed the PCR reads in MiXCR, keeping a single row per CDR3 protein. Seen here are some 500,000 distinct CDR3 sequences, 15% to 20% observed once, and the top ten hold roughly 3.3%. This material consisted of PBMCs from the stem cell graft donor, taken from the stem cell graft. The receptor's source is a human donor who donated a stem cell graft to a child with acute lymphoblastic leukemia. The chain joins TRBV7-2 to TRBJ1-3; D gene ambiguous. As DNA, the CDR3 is TGTGCCAGCAGCTTAGAGAGGTCAGCTTCTGGAAACACCATATATTTT. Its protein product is CASSLERSASGNTIYF.